Sequencing of this T cell receptor beta chain was carried out in a study of blood T cell repertoires in COVID-19. Whole-study context: In each case, the material was cDNA or gDNA derived from T cells, B-cell-depleted T cells, or PBMCs.

Looked up from germline, CDR1 is LNHDA and CDR2 is SQIVND (reference sequence). The CDR3 sequence is 20 residues long. Unmatched junction bases numbered 20, after V lost 7 bases and J lost 3 bases. Clones were read by immunoSEQ multiplex PCR, and TCRdb kept only the in-frame ones, dropping some. Among about 150,000 clones listed, approximately 86% were seen once. The sample comprised peripheral blood. The gene calls are TRBV19 and TRBJ2-4, with 11 bases aligning to TRBD2. This sequence originates from a woman in her forties with active or convalescent COVID-19. CDR3 sequence reads: CASKGYILAGGRRGKNIQYF. CDR3 sequence (DNA): TGTGCCAGTAAGGGATACATTCTAGCGGGGGGTCGTCGGGGCAAAAACATTCAGTACTTC. Combining the CDR3 with reference TRBV19 and TRBJ2-4 gives the whole variable domain DGGITQSPKYLFRKEGQNVTLSCEQNLNHDAMYWYRQDPGQGLRLIYYSQIVNDFQKGDIAEGYSVSREKKESFPLTVTSAQKNPTAFYLCASKGYILAGGRRGKNIQYFGAGTRLSVL.